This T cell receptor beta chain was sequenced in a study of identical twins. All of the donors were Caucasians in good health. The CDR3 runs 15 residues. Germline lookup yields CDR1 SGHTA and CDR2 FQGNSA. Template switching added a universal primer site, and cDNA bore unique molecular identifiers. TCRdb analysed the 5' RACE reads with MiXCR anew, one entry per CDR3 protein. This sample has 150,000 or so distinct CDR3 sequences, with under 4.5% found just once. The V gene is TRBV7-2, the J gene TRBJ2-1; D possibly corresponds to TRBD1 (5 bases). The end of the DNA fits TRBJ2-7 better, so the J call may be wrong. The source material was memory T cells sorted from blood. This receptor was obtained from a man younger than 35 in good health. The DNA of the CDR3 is TGTGCCAGCAGCTTAGCGAGACAGATATACAATGAGCAGTACTTC. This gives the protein CASSLARQIYNEQYF.